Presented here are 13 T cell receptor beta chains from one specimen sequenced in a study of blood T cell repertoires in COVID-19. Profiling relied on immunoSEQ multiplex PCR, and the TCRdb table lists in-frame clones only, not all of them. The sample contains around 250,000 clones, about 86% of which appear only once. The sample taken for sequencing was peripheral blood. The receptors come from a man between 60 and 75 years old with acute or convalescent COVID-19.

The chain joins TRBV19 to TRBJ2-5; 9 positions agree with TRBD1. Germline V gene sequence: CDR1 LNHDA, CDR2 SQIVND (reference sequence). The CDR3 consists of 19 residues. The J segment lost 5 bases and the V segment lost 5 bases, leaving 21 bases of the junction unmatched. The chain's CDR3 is CASSLRGTGSTSWGETQYF. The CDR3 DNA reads TGTGCCAGTAGTCTCAGAGGGACAGGGTCCACTAGCTGGGGTGAGACCCAGTACTTC. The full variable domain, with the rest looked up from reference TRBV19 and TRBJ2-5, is DGGITQSPKYLFRKEGQNVTLSCEQNLNHDAMYWYRQDPGQGLRLIYYSQIVNDFQKGDIAEGYSVSREKKESFPLTVTSAQKNPTAFYLCASSLRGTGSTSWGETQYFGPGTRLLVL.

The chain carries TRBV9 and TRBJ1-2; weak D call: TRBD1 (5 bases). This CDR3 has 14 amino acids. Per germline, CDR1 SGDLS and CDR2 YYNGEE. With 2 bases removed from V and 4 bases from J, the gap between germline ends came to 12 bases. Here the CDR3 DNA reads TGTGCCAGCAGCGTCGGAAAGGGGATCTATGGCTACACCTTC. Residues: CASSVGKGIYGYTF. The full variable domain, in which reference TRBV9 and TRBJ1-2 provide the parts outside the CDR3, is DSGVTQTPKHLITATGQRVTLRCSPRSGDLSVYWYQQSLDQGLQFLIQYYNGEERAKGNILERFSAQQFPDLHSELNLSSLELGDSALYFCASSVGKGIYGYTFGSGTRLTVV.

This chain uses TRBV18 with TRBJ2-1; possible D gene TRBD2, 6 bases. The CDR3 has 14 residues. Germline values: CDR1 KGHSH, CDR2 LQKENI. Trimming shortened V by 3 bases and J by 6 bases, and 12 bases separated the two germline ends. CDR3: CASSPPGLSNEQFF. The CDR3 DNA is TGTGCCAGCTCACCCCCGGGACTGTCCAATGAGCAGTTCTTC.

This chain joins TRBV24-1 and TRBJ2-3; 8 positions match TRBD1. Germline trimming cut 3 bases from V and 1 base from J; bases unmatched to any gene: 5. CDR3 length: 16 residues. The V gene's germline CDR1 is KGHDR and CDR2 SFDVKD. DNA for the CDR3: TGTGCCACCAGTGATCCCGGACAGGGAGGCACAGATACGCAGTATTTT. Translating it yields CATSDPGQGGTDTQYF.

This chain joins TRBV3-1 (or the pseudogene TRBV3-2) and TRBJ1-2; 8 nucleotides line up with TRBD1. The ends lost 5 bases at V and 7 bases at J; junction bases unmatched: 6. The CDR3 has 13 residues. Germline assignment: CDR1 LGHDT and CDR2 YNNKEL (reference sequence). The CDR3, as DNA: TGTGCCAGCAGCGGACAGGGAGGCCGTGGCTACACCTTC. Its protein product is CASSGQGGRGYTF.

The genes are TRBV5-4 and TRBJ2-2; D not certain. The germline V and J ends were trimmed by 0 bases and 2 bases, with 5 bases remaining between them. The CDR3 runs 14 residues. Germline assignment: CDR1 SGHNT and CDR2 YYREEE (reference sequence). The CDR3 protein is CASSLGSNTGELFF. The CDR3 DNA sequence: TGTGCCAGCAGCTTGGGGAGTAACACCGGGGAGCTGTTTTTT.

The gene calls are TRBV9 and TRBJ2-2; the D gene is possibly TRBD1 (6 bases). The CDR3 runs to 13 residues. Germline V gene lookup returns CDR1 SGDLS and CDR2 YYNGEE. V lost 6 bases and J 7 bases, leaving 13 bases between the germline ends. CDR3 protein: CASNPQGDGELFF. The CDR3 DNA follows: TGTGCCAGCAACCCACAGGGAGACGGGGAGCTGTTTTTT.

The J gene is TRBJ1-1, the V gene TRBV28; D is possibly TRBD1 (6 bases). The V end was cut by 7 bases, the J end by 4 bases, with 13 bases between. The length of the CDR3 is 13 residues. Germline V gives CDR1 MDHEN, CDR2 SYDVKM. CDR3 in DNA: TGTGCCAGCATCACAGGGAAGGGCACTGAAGCTTTCTTT. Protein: CASITGKGTEAFF.

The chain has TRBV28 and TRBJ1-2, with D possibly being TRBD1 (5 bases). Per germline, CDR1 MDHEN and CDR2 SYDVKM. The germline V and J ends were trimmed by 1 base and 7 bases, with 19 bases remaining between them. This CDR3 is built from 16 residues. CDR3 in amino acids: CASSLLGRVSSPGYTF. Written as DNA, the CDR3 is TGTGCCAGCAGTTTATTAGGCAGGGTATCCTCCCCTGGCTACACCTTC.

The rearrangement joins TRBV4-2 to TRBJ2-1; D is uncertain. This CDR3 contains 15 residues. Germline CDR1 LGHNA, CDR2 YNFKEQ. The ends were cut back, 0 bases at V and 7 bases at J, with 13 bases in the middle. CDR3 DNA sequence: TGTGCCAGCAGCCAAGATGGCTTAAACGGGAATGAGCAGTTCTTC. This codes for CASSQDGLNGNEQFF.

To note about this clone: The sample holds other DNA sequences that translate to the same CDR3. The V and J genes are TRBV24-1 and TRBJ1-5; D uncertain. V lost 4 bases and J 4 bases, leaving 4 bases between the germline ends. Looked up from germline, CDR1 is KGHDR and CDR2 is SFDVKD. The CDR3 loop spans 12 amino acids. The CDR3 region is CATSDPNQPQHF. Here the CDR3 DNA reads TGTGCCACCAGTGACCCTAATCAGCCCCAGCATTTT.

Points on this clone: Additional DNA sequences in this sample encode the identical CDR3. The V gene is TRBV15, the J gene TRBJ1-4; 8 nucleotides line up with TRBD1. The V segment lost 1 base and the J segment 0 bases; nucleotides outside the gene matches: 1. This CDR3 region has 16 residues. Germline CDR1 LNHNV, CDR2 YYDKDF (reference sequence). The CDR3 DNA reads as TGTGCCACCAGCAGAGTGACAGGGGCAACTAATGAAAAACTGTTTTTT. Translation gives CATSRVTGATNEKLFF.

CDR3 region: CASSLRSPATLYEQYF. The CDR3 DNA is TGTGCCAGCAGTTTAAGGAGCCCCGCTACCCTCTACGAGCAGTACTTC. The gene calls are TRBV28 and TRBJ2-7; no clear D. The CDR3 has 16 residues. CDR1 is MDHEN, CDR2 SYDVKM, per germline. Deletions cut 2 bases from V and 3 bases from J, with 17 bases between.